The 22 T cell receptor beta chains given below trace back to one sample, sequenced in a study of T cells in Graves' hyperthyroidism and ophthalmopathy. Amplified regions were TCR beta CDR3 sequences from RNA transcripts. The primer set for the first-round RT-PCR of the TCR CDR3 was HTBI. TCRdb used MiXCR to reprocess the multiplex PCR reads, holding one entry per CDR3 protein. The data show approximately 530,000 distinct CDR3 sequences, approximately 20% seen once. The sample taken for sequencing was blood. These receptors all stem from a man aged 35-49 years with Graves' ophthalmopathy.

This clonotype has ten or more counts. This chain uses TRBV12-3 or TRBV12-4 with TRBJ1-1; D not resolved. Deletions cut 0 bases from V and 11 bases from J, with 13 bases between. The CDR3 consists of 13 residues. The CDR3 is CASSLALIPSAFF. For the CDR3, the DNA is TGTGCCAGCAGTTTAGCGCTAATCCCTTCTGCTTTCTTT.

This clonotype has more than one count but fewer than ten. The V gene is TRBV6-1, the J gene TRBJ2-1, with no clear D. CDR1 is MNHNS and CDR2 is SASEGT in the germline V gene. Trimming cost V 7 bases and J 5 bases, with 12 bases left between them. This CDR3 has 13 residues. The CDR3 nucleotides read TGTGCCAGCAACCCTAGATACCACAATGAGCAGTTCTTC. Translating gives CASNPRYHNEQFF.

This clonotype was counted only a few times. The CDR3, as DNA: TGCAGTGCCACACCTACAGCCGGACTGAGCACTGAAGCTTTCTTT. Amino acids: CSATPTAGLSTEAFF. This chain links TRBV20-1 with TRBJ1-1; D gene unclear. The ends were cut back, 6 bases at V and 4 bases at J, with 21 bases in the middle. CDR3 length equals 15 residues. From germline, CDR1 is DFQATT and CDR2 SNEGSKA (reference sequence).

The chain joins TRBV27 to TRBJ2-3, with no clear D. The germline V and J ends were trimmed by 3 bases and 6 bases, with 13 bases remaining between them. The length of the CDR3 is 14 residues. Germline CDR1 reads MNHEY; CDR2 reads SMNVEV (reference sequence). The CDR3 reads CASSLVRSLDTQYF. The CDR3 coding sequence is TGTGCCAGCAGTTTGGTCCGGTCCTTGGATACGCAGTATTTT.

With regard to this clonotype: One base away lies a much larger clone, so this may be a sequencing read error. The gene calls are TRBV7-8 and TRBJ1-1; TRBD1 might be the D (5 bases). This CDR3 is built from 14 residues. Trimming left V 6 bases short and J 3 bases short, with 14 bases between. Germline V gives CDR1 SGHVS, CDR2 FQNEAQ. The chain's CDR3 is CASRPGGMDTEAFF. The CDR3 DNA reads TGTGCCAGCAGGCCGGGGGGTATGGACACTGAAGCTTTCTTT.

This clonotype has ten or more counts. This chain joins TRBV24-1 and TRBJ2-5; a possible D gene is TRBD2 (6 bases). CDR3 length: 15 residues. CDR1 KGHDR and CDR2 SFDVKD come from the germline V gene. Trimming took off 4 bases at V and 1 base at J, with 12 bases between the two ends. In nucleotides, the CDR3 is TGTGCCACCAGTGACCCGGAGGGAAGCCAAGAGACCCAGTACTTC. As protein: CATSDPEGSQETQYF.

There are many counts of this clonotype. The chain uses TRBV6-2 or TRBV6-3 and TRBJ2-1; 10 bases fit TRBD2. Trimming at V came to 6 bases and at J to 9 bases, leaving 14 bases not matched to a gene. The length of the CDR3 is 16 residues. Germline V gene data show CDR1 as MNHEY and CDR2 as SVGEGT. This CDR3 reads CASSPSLAGVVGEQFF. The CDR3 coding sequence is TGTGCCAGCAGCCCCTCCCTAGCGGGAGTGGTTGGTGAGCAGTTCTTC.

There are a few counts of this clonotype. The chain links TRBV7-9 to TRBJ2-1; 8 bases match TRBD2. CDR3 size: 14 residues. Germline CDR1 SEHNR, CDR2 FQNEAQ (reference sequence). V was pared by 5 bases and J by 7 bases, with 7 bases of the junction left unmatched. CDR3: CASSPQSGSNEQFF. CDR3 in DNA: TGTGCCAGCAGCCCCCAAAGCGGGAGTAATGAGCAGTTCTTC. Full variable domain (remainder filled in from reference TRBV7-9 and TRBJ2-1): DTGVSQNPRHKITKRGQNVTFRCDPISEHNRLYWYRQTLGQGPEFLTYFQNEAQLEKSRLLSDRFSAERPKGSFSTLEIQRTEQGDSAMYLCASSPQSGSNEQFFGPGTRLTVL.

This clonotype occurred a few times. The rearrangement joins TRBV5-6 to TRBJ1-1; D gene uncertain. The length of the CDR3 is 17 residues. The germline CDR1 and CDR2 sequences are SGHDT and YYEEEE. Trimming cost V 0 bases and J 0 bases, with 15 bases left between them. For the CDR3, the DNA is TGTGCCAGCAGCTTGGTAGCCGCCGAGCCGGTGAACACTGAAGCTTTCTTT. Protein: CASSLVAAEPVNTEAFF.

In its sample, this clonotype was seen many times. The CDR3 sequence: CASRVSDGPYEQYF. CDR3 DNA: TGTGCCAGCAGGGTATCCGACGGGCCCTACGAGCAGTACTTC. This chain links TRBV6-1 with TRBJ2-7; the D is unclear. V lost 6 bases to trimming and J lost 2 bases, with 14 bases between them. Germline CDR1 reads MNHNS; CDR2 reads SASEGT. The CDR3 is made up of 14 amino acids.

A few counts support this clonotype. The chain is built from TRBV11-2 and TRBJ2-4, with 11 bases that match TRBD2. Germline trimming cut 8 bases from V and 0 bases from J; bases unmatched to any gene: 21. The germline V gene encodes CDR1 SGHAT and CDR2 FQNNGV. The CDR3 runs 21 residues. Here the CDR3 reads CASGYPPTGTSGRVAKNIQYF. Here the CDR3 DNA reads TGTGCCAGCGGATACCCCCCTACCGGGACTAGCGGTCGGGTAGCCAAAAACATTCAGTACTTC.

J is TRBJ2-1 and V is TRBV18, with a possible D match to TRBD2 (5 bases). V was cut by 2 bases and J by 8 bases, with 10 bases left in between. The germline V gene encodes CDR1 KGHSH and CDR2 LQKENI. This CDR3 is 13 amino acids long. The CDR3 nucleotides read TGTGCCAGCTCACCATTTGGGCGGGATGAGCAGTTCTTC. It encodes CASSPFGRDEQFF. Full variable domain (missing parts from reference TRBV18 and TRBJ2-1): NAGVMQNPRHLVRRRGQEARLRCSPMKGHSHVYWYRQLPEEGLKFMVYLQKENIIDESGMPKERFSAEFPKEGPSILRIQQVVRGDSAAYFCASSPFGRDEQFFGPGTRLTVL.

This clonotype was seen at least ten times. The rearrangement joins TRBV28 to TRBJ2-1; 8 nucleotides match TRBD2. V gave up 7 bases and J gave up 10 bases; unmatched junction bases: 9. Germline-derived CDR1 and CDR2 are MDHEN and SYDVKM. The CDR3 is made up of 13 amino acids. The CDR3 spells CASNGGRKEEQFF. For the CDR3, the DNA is TGTGCCAGCAATGGCGGGAGGAAGGAAGAGCAGTTCTTC. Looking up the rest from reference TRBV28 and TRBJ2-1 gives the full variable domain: DVKVTQSSRYLVKRTGEKVFLECVQDMDHENMFWYRQDPGLGLRLIYFSYDVKMKEKGDIPEGYSVSREKKERFSLILESASTNQTSMYLCASNGGRKEEQFFGPGTRLTVL.

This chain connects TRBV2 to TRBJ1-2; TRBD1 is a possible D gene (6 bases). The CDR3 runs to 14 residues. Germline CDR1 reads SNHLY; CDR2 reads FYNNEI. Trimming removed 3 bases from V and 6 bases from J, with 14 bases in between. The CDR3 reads CASSETGLSHGYTF. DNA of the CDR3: TGTGCCAGCAGTGAGACAGGTCTTAGTCATGGCTACACCTTC. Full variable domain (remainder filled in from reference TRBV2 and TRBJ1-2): EPEVTQTPSHQVTQMGQEVILRCVPISNHLYFYWYRQILGQKVEFLVSFYNNEISEKSEIFDDQFSVERPDGSNFTLKIRSTKLEDSAMYFCASSETGLSHGYTFGSGTRLTVV.

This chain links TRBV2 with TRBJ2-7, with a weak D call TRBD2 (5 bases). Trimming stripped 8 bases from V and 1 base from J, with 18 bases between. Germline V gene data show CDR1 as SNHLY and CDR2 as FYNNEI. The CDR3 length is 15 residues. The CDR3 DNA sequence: TGTGCCAGCGGCCCCGGGGTGGGATCTTCCTACGAGCAGTACTTC. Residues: CASGPGVGSSYEQYF.

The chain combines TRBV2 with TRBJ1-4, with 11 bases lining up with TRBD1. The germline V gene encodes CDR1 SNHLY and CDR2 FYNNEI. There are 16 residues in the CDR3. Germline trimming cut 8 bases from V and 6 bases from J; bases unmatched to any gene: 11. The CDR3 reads CASESRTGGDYEKLFF. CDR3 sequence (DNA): TGTGCCAGCGAGTCCCGGACAGGGGGCGATTATGAAAAACTGTTTTTT.

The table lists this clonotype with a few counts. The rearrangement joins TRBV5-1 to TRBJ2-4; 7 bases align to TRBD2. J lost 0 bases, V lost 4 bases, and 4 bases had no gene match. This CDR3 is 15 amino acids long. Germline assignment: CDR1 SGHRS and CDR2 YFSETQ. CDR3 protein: CASSASGTAKNIQYF. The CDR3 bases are TGCGCCAGCAGCGCAAGCGGGACAGCCAAAAACATTCAGTACTTC.

CDR3 protein: CASSSTGPGGNQPQHF. CDR3 coding DNA: TGTGCCAGCAGTTCGACAGGTCCGGGAGGCAATCAGCCCCAGCATTTT. The chain couples TRBV6-1 to TRBJ1-5, with a tentative D call TRBD1 (6 bases). From germline, CDR1 is MNHNS and CDR2 SASEGT. V was shortened by 5 bases and J by 2 bases, with 16 bases between the two germline ends. CDR3 length: 16 residues.

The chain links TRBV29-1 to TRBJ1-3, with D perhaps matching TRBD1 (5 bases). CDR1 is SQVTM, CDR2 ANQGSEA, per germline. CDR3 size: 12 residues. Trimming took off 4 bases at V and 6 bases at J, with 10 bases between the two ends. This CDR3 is CSVVGAENTIYF. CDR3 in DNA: TGCAGCGTTGTAGGGGCGGAAAACACCATATATTTT.

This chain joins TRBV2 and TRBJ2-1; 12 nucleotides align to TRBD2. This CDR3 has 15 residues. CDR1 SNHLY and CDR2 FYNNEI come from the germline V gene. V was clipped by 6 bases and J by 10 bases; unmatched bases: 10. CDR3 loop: CASRLLAGGSPEQFF. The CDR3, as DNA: TGTGCCAGCAGATTACTAGCGGGAGGCTCCCCGGAGCAGTTCTTC.

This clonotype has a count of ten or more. The CDR3 is CAISGANYEQYF. CDR3 nucleotide sequence: TGTGCCATCAGTGGGGCGAACTACGAGCAGTACTTC. This chain uses TRBV10-3 with TRBJ2-7; D gene uncertain. The CDR3 is 12 residues long. Germline V gene lookup returns CDR1 ENHRY and CDR2 SYGVKD. V shed 4 bases and J shed 3 bases, with 7 bases lying between them.

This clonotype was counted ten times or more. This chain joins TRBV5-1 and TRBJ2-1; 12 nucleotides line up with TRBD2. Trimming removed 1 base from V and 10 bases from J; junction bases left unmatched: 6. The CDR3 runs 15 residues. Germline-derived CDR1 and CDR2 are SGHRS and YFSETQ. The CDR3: CASSLSSGGAGEQFF. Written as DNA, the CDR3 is TGCGCCAGCAGCTTGTCTAGCGGGGGGGCCGGAGAGCAGTTCTTC.